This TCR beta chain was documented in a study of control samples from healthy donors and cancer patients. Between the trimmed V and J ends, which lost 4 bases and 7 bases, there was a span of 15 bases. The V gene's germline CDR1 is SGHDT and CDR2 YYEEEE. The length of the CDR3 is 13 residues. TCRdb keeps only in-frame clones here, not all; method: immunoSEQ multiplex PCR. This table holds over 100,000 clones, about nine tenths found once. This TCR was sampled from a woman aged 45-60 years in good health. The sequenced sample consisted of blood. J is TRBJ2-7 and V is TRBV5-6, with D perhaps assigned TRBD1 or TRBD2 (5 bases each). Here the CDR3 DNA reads TGTGCCAGCAGCCGGGACGGCCCGGGAGAGCAGTACTTC. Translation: CASSRDGPGEQYF.